The 9 T cell receptor beta chains given below trace back to one sample, sequenced in a study of blood T cell repertoires in COVID-19 (dated by TCRdb to 2018 to 2020). The method behind the library was the immunoSEQ multiplex PCR assay. This immuneACCESS table, as held by TCRdb, lists in-frame sequences with V and J called but not all clones. Of the missing ones, under half trace to an unresolved V gene in checked studies; the others have no known cause. For this sample there are under 200,000 clones; about 89% appear just once. The biggest ten clones account for around 2.7% of the sample. Sequences were obtained from peripheral blood. The receptors here all came from a man aged 35 to 55 with active or convalescent COVID-19.

This clone was picked up one time. The CDR3 DNA is TGTGCCAGCAGTTACGGCAGGGACTTCTACGAGCAGTACTTC. It encodes CASSYGRDFYEQYF. This chain connects TRBV6-6 to TRBJ2-7; possible D gene TRBD2, 6 bases. This CDR3 contains 14 residues. The germline CDR1 and CDR2 sequences are MNHNY and SVGAGI (reference sequence). V lost 2 bases and J lost 3, with 11 bases in between.

The chain joins TRBV6-5 to TRBJ2-7, with 9 nucleotides matching TRBD1. CDR1 and CDR2 from the germline V gene are MNHEY and SVGAGI. Trimming at V came to 5 bases and at J to 2 bases, leaving 4 bases not matched to a gene. There are 14 residues in the CDR3. The CDR3 is CASSTGTGPYEQYF. Here the CDR3 DNA reads TGTGCCAGCAGTACCGGGACAGGGCCCTACGAGCAGTACTTC.

The chain carries TRBV14 and TRBJ1-1; tentative D call: TRBD1 (6 bases). The CDR3 length is 15 residues. V shed 5 bases and J shed 3 bases, with 16 bases lying between them. CDR1 is SGHDN, CDR2 FVKESK, per germline. CDR3: CASSDIRGIYTEAFF. CDR3 sequence (DNA): TGTGCCAGCAGCGACATCAGGGGTATATACACTGAAGCTTTCTTT.

The rearrangement joins TRBV7-9 to TRBJ1-1; D is unresolved. Per the germline V gene, CDR1 is SEHNR and CDR2 is FQNEAQ (reference sequence). The CDR3 is made up of 11 amino acids. V lost 8 bases, J lost 3 bases, and 7 bases lay in between. CDR3 protein: CASERDTEAFF. In DNA, the CDR3 is TGTGCCAGCGAACGCGACACTGAAGCTTTCTTT.

The CDR3 protein is CASSRTSSSGTGYGYTF. In DNA, the CDR3 is TGTGCCAGCAGCCGAACCTCCTCCTCCGGGACAGGGTATGGCTACACCTTC. The chain employs TRBV7-3 and TRBJ1-2; 9 nucleotides agree with TRBD1. The CDR3 has 17 amino acids. Germline V gene sequence: CDR1 SGHTA, CDR2 FQGTGA. V gave up 5 bases and J gave up 5 bases; unmatched junction bases: 15.

The V gene is TRBV5-4, the J gene TRBJ2-1; possibly TRBD2 for D (5 bases). Trimming shortened V by 3 bases and J by 0 bases, and 13 bases separated the two germline ends. Germline assignment: CDR1 SGHNT and CDR2 YYREEE (reference sequence). The CDR3 is made up of 16 amino acids. CDR3 residues: CASSSSRGDSYNEQFF. As DNA, the CDR3 is TGTGCCAGCAGCTCCTCCCGGGGAGACTCCTACAATGAGCAGTTCTTC.

The V call is TRBV6-5, the J call TRBJ2-5, with D perhaps TRBD2 (6 bases). Trimming took off 4 bases at V and 5 bases at J, with 11 bases between the two ends. This CDR3 region has 13 residues. The germline CDR1 and CDR2 sequences are MNHEY and SVGAGI. DNA for the CDR3: TGTGCCAGCAGTTTAGGGACTGGGGAGACCCAGTACTTC. Its translation: CASSLGTGETQYF.

The table lists this clone with a count of one. This sequence joins TRBV11-2 and TRBJ1-2; a weak D match, TRBD1 (6 bases). The ends were cut back, 6 bases at V and 2 bases at J, with 19 bases in the middle. The CDR3 covers 16 residues. The V gene's germline CDR1 is SGHAT and CDR2 FQNNGV. The CDR3 region has the DNA TGTGCCAGCAGGTTAATACAGGGATCGGGGAACTATGGCTACACCTTC. Translating it yields CASRLIQGSGNYGYTF.

The J gene is TRBJ1-1, the V gene TRBV6-2 or TRBV6-3; 8 bases agree with TRBD1. Looked up from germline, CDR1 is MNHEY and CDR2 is SVGEGT. V lost 3 bases, J lost 1 base, and 7 bases stayed unmatched. The CDR3 contains 16 residues. In DNA form, the CDR3 reads TGTGCCAGCAGTTATCTGCCCGGGACAGGGAACACTGAAGCTTTCTTT. This sequence encodes CASSYLPGTGNTEAFF.